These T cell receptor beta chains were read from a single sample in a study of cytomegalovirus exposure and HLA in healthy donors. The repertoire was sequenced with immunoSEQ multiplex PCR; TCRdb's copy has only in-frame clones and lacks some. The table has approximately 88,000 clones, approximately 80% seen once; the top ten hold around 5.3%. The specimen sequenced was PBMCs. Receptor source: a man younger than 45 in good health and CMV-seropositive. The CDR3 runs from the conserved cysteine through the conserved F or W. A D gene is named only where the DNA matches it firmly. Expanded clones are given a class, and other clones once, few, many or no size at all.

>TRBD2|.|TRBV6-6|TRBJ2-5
CASRPLAGLQETQYF
TGTGCCAGCAGACCACTAGCGGGTTTACAAGAGACCCAGTACTTC
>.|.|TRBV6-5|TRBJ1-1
CASSYTSSHPTEAFF
TGTGCCAGCAGTTATACCAGTTCGCACCCCACTGAAGCTTTCTTT
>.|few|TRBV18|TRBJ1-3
CASSPERYSGNTIYF
TGTGCCAGCTCACCAGAGAGGTACTCTGGAAACACCATATATTTT
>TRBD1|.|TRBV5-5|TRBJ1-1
CASTLQGATEAFF
TGTGCCAGCACCCTACAGGGGGCCACTGAAGCTTTCTTT
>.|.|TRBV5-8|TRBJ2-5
CASSFWGQQETQYF
TGTGCCAGCAGCTTCTGGGGGCAGCAAGAGACCCAGTACTTC
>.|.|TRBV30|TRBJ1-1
CAWNTEAETEAFF
TGTGCCTGGAACACCGAGGCGGAGACTGAAGCTTTCTTT
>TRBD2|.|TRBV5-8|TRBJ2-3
CASSLSAGGTDTQYF
TGTGCCAGCAGCTTGTCGGCGGGGGGGACAGATACGCAGTATTTT
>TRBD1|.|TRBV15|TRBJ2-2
CATSRDWGTGESLTGELFF
TGTGCCACCAGCAGAGATTGGGGGACAGGGGAATCTTTAACCGGGGAGCTGTTTTTT
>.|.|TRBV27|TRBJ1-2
CASSFLDRRNHGYTF
TGTGCCAGCAGTTTCCTTGACAGGCGCAACCATGGCTACACCTTC
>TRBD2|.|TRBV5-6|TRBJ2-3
CASSSSGRRTLPDTQYF
TGTGCCAGCAGCTCTAGCGGGAGAAGGACCCTGCCAGATACGCAGTATTTT
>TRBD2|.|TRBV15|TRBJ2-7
CATSRETSGLYEQYF
TGTGCCACCAGCAGAGAGACTAGCGGGCTCTACGAGCAGTACTTC
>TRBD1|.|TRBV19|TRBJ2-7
CASKPDRATYEQYF
TGTGCCAGTAAACCGGACAGGGCAACCTACGAGCAGTACTTC
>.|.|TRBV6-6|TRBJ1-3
CASSYRQDASGNTIYF
TGTGCCAGCAGTTATAGACAGGACGCGTCTGGAAACACCATATATTTT
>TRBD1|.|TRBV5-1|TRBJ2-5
CASSVDRVETQYF
TGCGCCAGCAGCGTCGACAGGGTTGAGACCCAGTACTTC
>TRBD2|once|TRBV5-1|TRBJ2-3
CASSLAGGGTDTQYF
TGCGCCAGCAGCTTGGCCGGGGGGGGCACAGATACGCAGTATTTT
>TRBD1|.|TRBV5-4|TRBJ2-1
CASSWGQGNEQFF
TGTGCCAGCAGCTGGGGACAGGGGAATGAGCAGTTCTTC
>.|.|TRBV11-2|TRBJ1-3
CASSPQGTSGNTIYF
TGTGCCAGCAGCCCCCAGGGTACCTCTGGAAACACCATATATTTT
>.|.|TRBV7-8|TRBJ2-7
CASSLGHRSYEQYF
TGTGCCAGCAGCCTAGGGCACCGCTCCTACGAGCAGTACTTC
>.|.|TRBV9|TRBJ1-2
CASSTGDKGGYTF
TGTGCCAGCAGCACCGGGGACAAAGGCGGCTACACCTTC
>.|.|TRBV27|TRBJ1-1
CASSNSPTGQSFF
TGTGCCAGCAGTAATAGCCCCACAGGGCAGTCTTTCTTT
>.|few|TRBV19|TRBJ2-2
CASRERTNTGELFF
TGTGCCAGTCGCGAGAGAACGAACACCGGGGAGCTGTTTTTT
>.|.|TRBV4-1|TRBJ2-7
CASSQAPGQYYEQYF
TGCGCCAGCAGCCAAGCTCCGGGACAATACTACGAGCAGTACTTC
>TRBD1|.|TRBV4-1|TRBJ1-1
CASSQEAGGTEAFF
TGCGCCAGCAGCCAAGAGGCAGGGGGCACTGAAGCTTTCTTT
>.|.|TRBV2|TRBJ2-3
CASSELHGGTSTDTQYF
TGTGCCAGCAGTGAACTCCACGGCGGAACTAGCACAGATACGCAGTATTTT
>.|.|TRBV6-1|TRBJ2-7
CASRFGTREQYF
TGTGCCAGCAGGTTCGGGACACGCGAGCAGTACTTC
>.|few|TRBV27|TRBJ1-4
CASGEWGRVLFF
TGTGCCAGCGGGGAGTGGGGAAGAGTGCTGTTTTTT
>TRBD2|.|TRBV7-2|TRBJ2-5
CASSFGSGGALRETQYF
TGTGCCAGCAGCTTTGGGAGCGGGGGGGCGCTTCGAGAGACCCAGTACTTC
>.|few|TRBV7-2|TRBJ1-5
CASSLGSNLRQPQHF
TGTGCCAGCAGCTTAGGGAGCAACCTTCGGCAGCCCCAGCATTTT
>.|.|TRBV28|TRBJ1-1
CASSSAGVTEAFF
TGTGCCAGCAGTTCGGCAGGGGTTACTGAAGCTTTCTTT
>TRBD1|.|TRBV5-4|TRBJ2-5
CASSLFVGTGDQETQYF
TGTGCCAGCAGCTTGTTTGTTGGGACAGGGGACCAAGAGACCCAGTACTTC
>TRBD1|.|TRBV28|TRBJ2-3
CASSGTDRDSTDTQYF
TGTGCCAGCAGTGGCACGGACAGGGATAGCACAGATACGCAGTATTTT